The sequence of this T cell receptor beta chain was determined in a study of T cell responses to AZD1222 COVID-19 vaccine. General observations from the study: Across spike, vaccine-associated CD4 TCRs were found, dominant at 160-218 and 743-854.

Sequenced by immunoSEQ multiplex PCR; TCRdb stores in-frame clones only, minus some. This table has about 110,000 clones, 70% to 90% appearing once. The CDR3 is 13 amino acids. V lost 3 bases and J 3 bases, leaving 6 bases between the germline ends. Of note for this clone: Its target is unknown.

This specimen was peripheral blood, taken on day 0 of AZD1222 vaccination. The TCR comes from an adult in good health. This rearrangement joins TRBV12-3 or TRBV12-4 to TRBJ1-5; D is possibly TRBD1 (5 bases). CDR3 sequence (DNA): TGTGCCAGCAGTTTCAGGGCCAATCAGCCCCAGCATTTT. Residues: CASSFRANQPQHF.